This T cell receptor (beta chain) was observed in a study of CD8 T cells in Susac syndrome. General study findings and limits: As acknowledged by the study, its TCR sequencing and HLA analysis included a relatively small number of individuals.

On this clonotype: Its antigen is currently unknown.

With random hexamers, about 0.5 to 1 ug RNA was reverse transcribed. By means of immunoSEQ multiplex PCR, TCR beta CDR3 spanning 54 Vbeta and 13 Jbeta underwent amplification. Via MiXCR, TCRdb re-called the immunoSEQ multiplex PCR reads, giving one row per CDR3 protein. The table lists about 160,000 distinct CDR3 sequences, 90% to 95% of them singletons. Trimming pared 2 bases from V and 5 bases from J, leaving 5 bases between. Germline CDR1 reads SGHVS; CDR2 reads FQNEAQ. This CDR3 comprises 12 residues. Material: CD4+ T cells from PBMCs. The clonotype originates from a human donor in good health. The J gene is TRBJ2-3, the V gene TRBV7-8; D is unclear. The CDR3 protein is CASSLRRDTQYF. CDR3 sequence (DNA): TGTGCCAGCAGCTTAAGACGAGATACGCAGTATTTT.